This TCR beta chain came from a study of cytomegalovirus exposure and HLA in healthy donors. The PCR had 60 Vbeta and 13 Jbeta primers. Data came from immunoSEQ multiplex PCR; TCRdb stores just in-frame clones and leaves some out. This sample lists some 52,000 clones; its ten largest clones have about 12%. The length of the CDR3 is 13 residues. J was trimmed by 8 bases and V by 7 bases; bases with no gene match: 11. Germline values: CDR1 SGDLS, CDR2 YYNGEE. The chain is built from TRBV9 and TRBJ1-2; 7 bases align to TRBD1. The material sequenced was PBMCs. The source of this sequence is a woman aged 60-75 years in good health and CMV-seropositive. This CDR3 is CASYGQAGGGYTF. CDR3 sequence (DNA): TGTGCCAGCTATGGACAGGCGGGCGGAGGCTACACCTTC. Based on the CDR3 plus reference TRBV9 and TRBJ1-2, the full variable domain is DSGVTQTPKHLITATGQRVTLRCSPRSGDLSVYWYQQSLDQGLQFLIQYYNGEERAKGNILERFSAQQFPDLHSELNLSSLELGDSALYFCASYGQAGGGYTFGSGTRLTVV.